The entry that follows covers one TCR beta chain sequence. The target of this receptor is not known. No base qualities exist here, and no much larger clone lies one base off it. This specimen comes from a study of Ad26.COV2.S vaccination and SARS-CoV-2 variants (dated by TCRdb to the early 2020s). About the study as a whole: Vaccine-arm donors were drawn from COV1001, a multicentre, randomized, double-blind, placebo-controlled phase I-IIa trial of Ad26.COV2.S in healthy adults. Dosing of Ad26.COV2.S was intramuscular, at either 5x10^10 or 1x10^11 viral particles, delivered as one shot or as two shots spaced 56 days apart. Sequencing of the TCRbeta repertoire served to evaluate the specificity and breadth of SARS-CoV-2-reactive T cell receptors following Ad26.COV2.S vaccination. The TCR-sequenced set comprised around 30 samples: approximately 19 Ad26.COV2.S vaccine recipients, 5 placebo recipients and 8 SARS-CoV-2 convalescent individuals. Trial participants were randomized into five groups of five, in which low-dose or high-dose Ad26.COV2.S was given once or twice, or placebo was given on both occasions. Throughout the experiments and outcome assessment, investigators stayed blinded to trial group allocation.

The germline V gene provides CDR1 SQVTM and CDR2 ANQGSEA. Including the terminal cysteine and phenylalanine, the CDR3 comprises 13 residues. The kept DNA is CDR3 alone, 39 bases in frame from the first base. V is pared back by 6 bases and J by 5 bases, with 13 bases lying between the germline termini. Overall results and qualifications from the work: After vaccination, substantial breadth of spike-specific CD8+ and CD4+ T cell responses was reported. The authors noted that the TCR breadth and depth analyses may have underestimated total T cell responses. Vaccine and placebo recipients had similar non-spike TCR breadth, a finding consistent with the vaccine containing only spike. The study was not powered for comparison of responses between vaccine doses or regimens. Compared with placebo recipients, Ad26.COV2.S recipients showed higher spike-specific TCR breadth (P = 0.0014).

TCRbeta CDR3 regions were sequenced with the immunoSEQ Assay. After extraction, genomic DNA underwent amplification by bias-controlled multiplex PCR, followed by high-throughput sequencing. The source study handled its data this way. To quantify the absolute abundance of every unique TCRbeta CDR3 region, sequences were collapsed and filtered. T cell fraction was estimated by normalizing TCRbeta template counts to usable DNA, with usable DNA measured through amplification of reference genes found in all nucleated cells. Repertoire TCRs were annotated as SARS-CoV-2-specific by exact matching of V gene, CDR3 amino acid sequence and J gene to a known reactive TCR set. The reference SARS-CoV-2 TCR set came from MIRA and was filtered for enrichment in COVID-19-positive ImmuneCODE repertoires, removing public or cross-reactive TCRs. Using the MIRA antigens, annotated TCRs were further analysed by specific ORF or by position within an ORF. Depth was the summed frequency of annotated unique rearrangements, while breadth was defined as annotated unique rearrangements over total unique productive rearrangements. TCR breadth was compared between groups using two-sided Wilcoxon rank-sum tests. TCRdb's version of the immuneACCESS table is confined to in-frame rearrangements and falls short of the full clone set. An unresolved V gene accounts for under half of the shortfall where checked; the remainder is of unknown origin. V, J and clone size reflect that table, while D and trimming were determined from the DNA. For this sample there are roughly 420,000 clones; about 91% appear just once. The ten largest clones capture about 2.5% of the sample.

The treatment or condition tag for this specimen amounts to: 15 to 20 received Ad26.COV2.S at low or high dose, single or two shots; 5 received placebo; per-sample allocation not given. For vaccine and placebo recipients, the sequenced repertoires came from samples collected on day 63 after the first injection. Cohort 1b enrolled about two dozen adults aged 18-55 years at a single site in Boston, USA, between 29 July and 7 August 2020. Ad26.COV2.S was a replication-incompetent adenovirus type 26 vector that expressed a prefusion-stabilized SARS-CoV-2 spike protein derived from the original Wuhan strain.

Sequencing was performed on peripheral blood, taken in a trial of Ad26.COV2.S vaccine versus placebo. Recombination joined TRBV29-1 with TRBJ1-4; perhaps TRBD1 is the D gene, with 6 bases matching. This receptor was obtained from a person between 18 and 65 years old who received the Ad26.COV2.S COVID-19 vaccine or a placebo. CDR3 sequence: CSVRGRMNEKLFF. The DNA is as follows: TGCAGCGTCAGGGGTCGGATGAATGAAAAACTGTTTTTT.